This passage covers 3 T cell receptor beta chains from one sample sequenced in a study of human T cells and chemical hapten exposure (dated by TCRdb to the early 2020s). Libraries were constructed by RACE. Instrument on record: NextSeq 500. The public reads were quality trimmed at Q25 with fastp and then assembled into clones with MiXCR by TCRdb, keeping productive beta chains. CDR3 protein duplicates are merged, each entry listing the most common genes and DNA. The sample yields 42,000 or so distinct CDR3 sequences; about 4.2% were counted once. The ten largest clones add up to around 26% of the sample. The label giving this sample's time point can be read as: patch test 1, 2 weeks after DPC sensitization. Interpreted using the paper, the treatment or condition label stands for: therapeutic diphenylcyclopropenone sensitization with weekly scalp DPC. Total RNA was extracted from unfractionated whole blood collected in Tempus Blood RNA tubes.

Sample: whole blood, taken in connection with sensitization to the hapten diphenylcyclopropenone (DPC). These receptors came from a man between 50 and 59 years old with alopecia areata. Some clones in this sample may be carry-over from other donors' samples.

This clonotype has a count of ten or more. The rearrangement joins TRBV28 to TRBJ2-5, with no clear D. This CDR3 comprises 14 residues. Germline assignment: CDR1 MDHEN and CDR2 SYDVKM. Trimming pared 5 bases from V and 1 base from J, leaving 11 bases between. The CDR3 region has the DNA TGTGCCAGCAGTGACAAGATCGGCCAAGAGACCCAGTACTTC. It codes for CASSDKIGQETQYF.

This clonotype was observed many times. The CDR3 sequence is CASSLVAGIYEQYF. As DNA, the CDR3 is TGTGCCAGCAGTTTAGTCGCAGGGATTTACGAGCAGTACTTC. The chain has TRBV12-3 or TRBV12-4 and TRBJ2-7, with D perhaps matching TRBD1 (5 bases). Trimming took off 1 base at V and 4 bases at J, with 11 bases between the two ends. The CDR3 consists of 14 residues.

This clonotype has a handful of counts. J is TRBJ1-4 and V is TRBV19; D is ambiguous. The CDR3 has 14 amino acids. Germline values: CDR1 LNHDA, CDR2 SQIVND (reference sequence). The V and J ends lost 5 bases and 0 bases respectively, with 7 bases between them. The CDR3 DNA reads as TGTGCCAGTAGTCTCAGGACAACTAATGAAAAACTGTTTTTT. Protein sequence: CASSLRTTNEKLFF.